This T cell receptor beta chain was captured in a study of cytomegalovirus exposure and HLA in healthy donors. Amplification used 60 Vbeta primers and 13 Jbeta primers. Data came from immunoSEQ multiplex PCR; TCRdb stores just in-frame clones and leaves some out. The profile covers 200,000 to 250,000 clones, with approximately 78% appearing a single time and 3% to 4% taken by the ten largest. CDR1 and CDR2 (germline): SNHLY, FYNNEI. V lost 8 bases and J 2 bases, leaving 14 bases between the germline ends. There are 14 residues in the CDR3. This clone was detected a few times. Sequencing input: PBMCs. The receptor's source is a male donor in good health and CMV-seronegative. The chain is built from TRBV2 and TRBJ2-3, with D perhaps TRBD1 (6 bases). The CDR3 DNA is TGTGCCAGCGTATCGGACAGATACACAGATACGCAGTATTTT. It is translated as CASVSDRYTDTQYF. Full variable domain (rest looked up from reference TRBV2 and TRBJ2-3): EPEVTQTPSHQVTQMGQEVILRCVPISNHLYFYWYRQILGQKVEFLVSFYNNEISEKSEIFDDQFSVERPDGSNFTLKIRSTKLEDSAMYFCASVSDRYTDTQYFGPGTRLTVL.